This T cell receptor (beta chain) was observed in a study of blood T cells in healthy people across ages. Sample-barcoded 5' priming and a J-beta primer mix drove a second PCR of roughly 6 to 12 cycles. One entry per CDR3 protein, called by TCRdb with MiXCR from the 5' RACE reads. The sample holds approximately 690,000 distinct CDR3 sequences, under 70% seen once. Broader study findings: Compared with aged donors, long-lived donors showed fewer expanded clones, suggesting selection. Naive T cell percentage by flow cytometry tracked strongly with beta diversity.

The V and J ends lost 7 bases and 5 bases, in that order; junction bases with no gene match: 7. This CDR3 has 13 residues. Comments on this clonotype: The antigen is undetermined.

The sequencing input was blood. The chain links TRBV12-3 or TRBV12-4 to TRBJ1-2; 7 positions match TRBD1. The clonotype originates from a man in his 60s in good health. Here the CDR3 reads CASTLDRWYGYTF. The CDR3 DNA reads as TGTGCCAGCACCTTGGACAGGTGGTATGGCTACACCTTC.